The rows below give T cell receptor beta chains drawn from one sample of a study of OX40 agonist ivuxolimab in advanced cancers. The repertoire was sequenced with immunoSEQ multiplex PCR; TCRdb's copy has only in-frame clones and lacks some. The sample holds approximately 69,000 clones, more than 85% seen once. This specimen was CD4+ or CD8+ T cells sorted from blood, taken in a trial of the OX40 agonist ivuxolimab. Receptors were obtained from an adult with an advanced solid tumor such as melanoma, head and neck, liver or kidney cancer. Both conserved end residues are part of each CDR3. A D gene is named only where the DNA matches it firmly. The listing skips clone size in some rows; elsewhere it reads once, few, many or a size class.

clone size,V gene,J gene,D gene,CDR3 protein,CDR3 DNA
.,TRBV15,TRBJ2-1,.,CATKEDRPYNEQFF,TGTGCCACCAAAGAAGATCGGCCCTACAATGAGCAGTTCTTC
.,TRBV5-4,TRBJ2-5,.,CASSWVGAGETQYF,TGTGCCAGCAGCTGGGTGGGGGCAGGGGAGACCCAGTACTTC
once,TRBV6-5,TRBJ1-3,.,CASSSQGGGNTIYF,TGTGCCAGCAGCTCACAGGGAGGTGGAAACACCATATATTTT
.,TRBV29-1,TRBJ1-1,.,CSARPGGTEAFF,TGCAGCGCCCGACCCGGGGGCACTGAAGCTTTCTTT
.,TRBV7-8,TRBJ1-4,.,CASSLSRGVEKLFF,TGTGCCAGCAGCTTATCTAGGGGCGTTGAAAAACTGTTTTTT
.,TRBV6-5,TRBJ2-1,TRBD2,CASTKLGEGNEQFF,TGTGCCAGCACCAAACTAGGGGAGGGCAATGAGCAGTTCTTC
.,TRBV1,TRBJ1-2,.,CTSSQVRPMRNYGYTF,TGCACCAGCAGCCAAGTGAGACCGATGCGAAACTATGGCTACACCTTC
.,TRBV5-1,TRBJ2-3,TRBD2,CASSPGSGRGAEDTQYF,TGCGCCAGCAGCCCGGGTAGCGGGAGGGGTGCCGAAGATACGCAGTATTTT
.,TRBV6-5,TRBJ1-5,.,CASSPTGSNQPQHF,TGTGCCAGCAGCCCGACGGGGAGCAATCAGCCCCAGCATTTT
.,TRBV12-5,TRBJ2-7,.,CASGFGAGQYF,TGTGCTAGTGGTTTCGGAGCAGGGCAGTACTTC
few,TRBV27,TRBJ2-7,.,CASSLSLGTYEQYF,TGTGCCAGCAGTCTATCCCTAGGGACTTACGAGCAGTACTTC
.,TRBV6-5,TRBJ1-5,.,CASSYPGGNQPQHF,TGTGCCAGCAGTTACCCGGGGGGAAATCAGCCCCAGCATTTT
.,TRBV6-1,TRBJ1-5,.,CASSAVQGNQPQHF,TGTGCCAGCAGTGCTGTTCAGGGAAATCAGCCCCAGCATTTT